These 15 T cell receptor beta chains were sequenced from one sample in a study of OX40 agonist ivuxolimab in advanced cancers. The assay was immunoSEQ multiplex PCR, and TCRdb's table has in-frame clones only and misses some. The table includes about 59,000 clones, over 70% detected once. The sample consisted of CD4+ or CD8+ T cells sorted from blood, taken in a trial of the OX40 agonist ivuxolimab. These TCRs come from an adult with an advanced solid tumor such as melanoma, head and neck, liver or kidney cancer.

The table lists this clone with a count of one. The genes are TRBV30 and TRBJ1-5; no clear D gene. This CDR3 comprises 13 residues. The germline V gene encodes CDR1 GTSNPN and CDR2 SVGIG (reference sequence). V lost 2 bases to trimming and J lost 1 base, with 6 bases between them. CDR3 bases: TGTGCCTGGAGTTCTTCGAGCAATCAGCCCCAGCATTTT. Translating it yields CAWSSSSNQPQHF.

The V gene is TRBV11-2, the J gene TRBJ2-2; 8 nucleotides agree with TRBD2. Per the germline V gene, CDR1 is SGHAT and CDR2 is FQNNGV. The CDR3 has 14 residues. Trimming removed 8 bases from V and 5 bases from J; junction bases left unmatched: 7. The chain's CDR3 is CASLRSGGTGELFF. The CDR3 region has the DNA TGTGCCAGCCTCCGGAGCGGGGGAACCGGGGAGCTGTTTTTT.

The chain employs TRBV5-4 and TRBJ2-7; TRBD1 matches 7 bases. Germline CDR1 and CDR2: SGHNT and YYREEE (reference sequence). The CDR3 is 16 amino acids. The junction had 16 bases not matched to a gene; V was cut back by 4 bases and J by 6 bases. Here the CDR3 DNA reads TGTGCCAGCAGCGGGACCAGACAGGGCAGCTCTCTCGAGCAGTACTTC. Protein: CASSGTRQGSSLEQYF.

The rearrangement links TRBV5-1 to TRBJ2-7, with D possibly matching TRBD2 (5 bases). The CDR3 totals 16 residues. Trimming left V 0 bases short and J 1 base short, with 14 bases between. Per germline, CDR1 SGHRS and CDR2 YFSETQ. This CDR3 is CASSLESGRGSYEQYF. Written as DNA, the CDR3 is TGCGCCAGCAGCTTGGAATCGGGGAGAGGGTCCTACGAGCAGTACTTC.

The chain recombines TRBV14 with TRBJ1-3; D not certain. Trimming pared 0 bases from V and 0 bases from J, leaving 9 bases between. This CDR3 spans 16 amino acids. Germline V gives CDR1 SGHDN, CDR2 FVKESK. The CDR3: CASSQDRARSGNTIYF. CDR3 DNA: TGTGCCAGCAGCCAAGATCGGGCCCGCTCTGGAAACACCATATATTTT.

This chain's CDR3 is CASSDTGNTEAFF. The CDR3 bases are TGCGCCAGCAGTGATACAGGGAACACTGAAGCTTTCTTT. This chain uses TRBV10-2 with TRBJ1-1; D may be TRBD1 (5 bases). This CDR3 contains 13 residues. V was trimmed by 3 bases and J by 1 base, leaving 6 bases between them. Germline CDR1 and CDR2: WSHSY and SAAADI.

The chain joins TRBV6-4 to TRBJ1-2; D remains ambiguous. The CDR3 totals 12 residues. V lost 3 bases and J lost 8, with 10 bases in between. Germline loops: CDR1 MRHNA, CDR2 SNTAGT. The CDR3 loop is CASSDDFGGYTF. In DNA form, the CDR3 reads TGTGCCAGCAGTGATGATTTTGGGGGCTACACCTTC.

This sequence joins TRBV4-1 and TRBJ2-7; TRBD1 agrees at 9 bases. V lost 4 bases and J lost 1; bases outside the gene matches: 5. The CDR3 covers 15 residues. The V gene's germline CDR1 is MGHRA and CDR2 YSYEKL. DNA for the CDR3: TGCGCCAGCAGCCCTGGACAGGGGCCATCCTACGAGCAGTACTTC. Amino acid sequence: CASSPGQGPSYEQYF.

The rearrangement links TRBV7-2 to TRBJ2-7; a weak D match, TRBD2 (5 bases). The CDR3 is 13 residues long. The germline gives CDR1 SGHTA, CDR2 FQGNSA. V dropped 9 bases and J dropped 0 bases, with 12 bases sitting between them. CDR3 coding DNA: TGTGCCAGTGGAGGACGGTTCTCCTACGAGCAGTACTTC. This translates into CASGGRFSYEQYF.

This chain links TRBV27 with TRBJ2-7; 8 bases align to TRBD1. Germline CDR1 MNHEY, CDR2 SMNVEV (reference sequence). The CDR3 runs 13 residues. The junction had 3 bases not matched to a gene; V was cut back by 8 bases and J by 0 bases. In DNA form, the CDR3 reads TGTGCCAGCCGCAGGGGGCACTCCTACGAGCAGTACTTC. It encodes CASRRGHSYEQYF.

This clone was observed a few times. This chain links TRBV5-4 with TRBJ2-5; a possible D gene is TRBD1 (6 bases). Germline CDR1 is SGHNT and CDR2 is YYREEE (reference sequence). With 10 bases removed from V and 4 bases from J, the gap between germline ends came to 20 bases. This CDR3 comprises 14 residues. The CDR3 spells CASQLDQGRETQYF. In DNA, the CDR3 is TGTGCCTCACAATTGGACCAGGGGCGAGAGACCCAGTACTTC.

The chain employs TRBV9 and TRBJ2-5, with D unresolved. Germline V lookup: CDR1 SGDLS, CDR2 YYNGEE. Trimming cost V 0 bases and J 1 base, with 7 bases left between them. The CDR3 loop spans 14 amino acids. In nucleotides, the CDR3 is TGTGCCAGCAGCGTAGCTGGAATCCAAGAGACCCAGTACTTC. It yields the protein CASSVAGIQETQYF.

V is TRBV13 and J is TRBJ2-3, with D perhaps matching TRBD1 or TRBD2 (5 bases each). Germline CDR1 reads PRHDT; CDR2 reads FYEKMQ (reference sequence). The CDR3 extends over 17 amino acids. V was shortened by 1 base and J by 3 bases, with 17 bases between the two germline ends. The DNA for the CDR3 is TGTGCCAGCAGCTTAGTTGGGGGTACCTTAAGAACAGATACGCAGTATTTT. It translates to CASSLVGGTLRTDTQYF. Full variable domain (remainder filled in from reference TRBV13 and TRBJ2-3): AAGVIQSPRHLIKEKRETATLKCYPIPRHDTVYWYQQGPGQDPQFLISFYEKMQSDKGSIPDRFSAQQFSDYHSELNMSSLELGDSALYFCASSLVGGTLRTDTQYFGPGTRLTVL.

This clone turned up a few times. The V call is TRBV28, the J call TRBJ2-5, with D perhaps matching TRBD1 (6 bases). Germline assignment: CDR1 MDHEN and CDR2 SYDVKM. CDR3 size: 15 residues. V was trimmed by 4 bases and J by 3 bases, leaving 15 bases between them. CDR3 residues: CASSSLGQPKETQYF. CDR3 DNA sequence: TGTGCCAGCAGTTCTCTAGGACAGCCAAAAGAGACCCAGTACTTC.

This clone was found once. The chain uses TRBV5-6 and TRBJ2-3; 11 nucleotides agree with TRBD1. The V gene's germline CDR1 is SGHDT and CDR2 YYEEEE. The CDR3 extends over 17 amino acids. J was trimmed by 3 bases and V by 4 bases; bases with no gene match: 10. CDR3 sequence: CASSGLDRGPGTDTQYF. The DNA for the CDR3 is TGTGCCAGCAGCGGCCTGGACAGGGGGCCTGGAACAGATACGCAGTATTTT.